This TCR beta chain is from a study of T cell repertoires in cytomegalovirus infection (dated by TCRdb to about 2019). In the study overall: Peptide stimulations targeted recently identified HLA-C-restricted CMV epitopes, whose presentation resists viral immunomodulation, together with well-studied HLA-B-restricted epitopes. The HLA type of each donor mattered for the analysis, because public TCR beta signatures pointed to carriage of CMV infection along with the matching HLA type.

Results and caveats for the whole study, not just this receptor: In both this cohort and an independent roughly 350-donor cohort, the cumulative frequency of public TCR beta family members distinguished carriers of CMV infection plus the relevant HLA type. In the ex vivo response, HLA-C-restricted CMV-specific TCR beta clonotypes were dominant, and in two of eight donors the single most frequent clonotype came from this HLA-C-restricted group.

The reads were generated on an Illumina HiSeq 1500. TCRdb ran its own pipeline on the public reads, namely fastp trimming at Q25 and MiXCR clone calling, and kept in-frame beta chains. CDR3 protein sequences are deduplicated, and each keeps its most common genes and DNA. The sample contains approximately 910,000 distinct CDR3 sequences, roughly 30% of them found a single time. In total, the top ten clones hold roughly 12% of the sample. The sample's treatment or condition label is to be understood as: in vitro stimulation with specific CMV peptide epitopes to enrich CMV-specific T cells. As concerns this clonotype: The target of this receptor is not known. No base qualities exist here, and no much larger clone lies one base off it.

This specimen was cultured CD8+ T cells from PBMCs, taken from culture after CMV antigen stimulation. The source is a human donor in good health (CMV status not recorded). Some clones in this sample may be carry-over from other donors' samples.

The nucleotide sequence is given as TGTGCCAGCAGCTTATCAGGCCACTATGGCTACACCTTC. It is translated as CASSLSGHYGYTF. The V and J genes are TRBV7-9 and TRBJ1-2, with the D gene not confidently named. Trimming costs V 2 bases and J 3 bases, and their ends lie 7 bases apart. The CDR3 holds 13 amino acids from the cysteine to the phenylalanine. CDR3 DNA is the only sequence kept; it has 39 bases, read in frame from the first base. Reading the germline V gene (reference sequence) gives CDR1 SEHNR and CDR2 FQNEAQ.